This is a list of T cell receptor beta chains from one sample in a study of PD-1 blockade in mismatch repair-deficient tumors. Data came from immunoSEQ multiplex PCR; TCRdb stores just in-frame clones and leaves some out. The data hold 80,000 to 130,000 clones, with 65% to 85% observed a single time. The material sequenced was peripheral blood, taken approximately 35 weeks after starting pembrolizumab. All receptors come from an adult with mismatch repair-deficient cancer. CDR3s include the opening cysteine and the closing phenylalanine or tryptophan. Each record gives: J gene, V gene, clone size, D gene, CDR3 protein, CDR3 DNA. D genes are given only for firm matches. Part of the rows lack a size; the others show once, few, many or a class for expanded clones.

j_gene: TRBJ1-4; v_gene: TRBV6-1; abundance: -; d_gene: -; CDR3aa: CASSGGSTNEKLFF; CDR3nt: TGTGCCAGCAGTGGAGGGTCAACTAATGAAAAACTGTTTTTT
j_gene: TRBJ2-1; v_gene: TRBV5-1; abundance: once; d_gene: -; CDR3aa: CASSLGVGEQFF; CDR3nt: TGCGCCAGCAGCTTGGGGGTAGGTGAGCAGTTCTTC
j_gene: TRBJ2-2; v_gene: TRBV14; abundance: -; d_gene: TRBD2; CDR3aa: CASSKSAREGRGGELFF; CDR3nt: TGTGCCAGCAGCAAAAGTGCGCGGGAGGGCCGTGGCGGGGAGCTGTTTTTT
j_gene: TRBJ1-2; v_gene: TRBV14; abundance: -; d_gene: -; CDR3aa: CASSHPPFRKGYTF; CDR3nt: TGTGCCAGCAGCCACCCCCCTTTTCGCAAAGGCTACACCTTC
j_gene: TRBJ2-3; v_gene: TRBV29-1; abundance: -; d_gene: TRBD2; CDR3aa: CSVFASGIPDTQYF; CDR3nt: TGCAGCGTTTTCGCTAGCGGGATCCCAGATACGCAGTATTTT
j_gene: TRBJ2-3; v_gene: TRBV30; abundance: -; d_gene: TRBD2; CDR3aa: CAWSVRAGLSTDTQYF; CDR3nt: TGTGCCTGGAGTGTACGAGCGGGACTTAGCACAGATACGCAGTATTTT
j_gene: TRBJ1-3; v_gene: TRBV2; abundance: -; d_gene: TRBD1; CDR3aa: CASSDGTARRTIYF; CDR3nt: TGTGCCAGCAGTGATGGGACAGCTCGTAGGACCATATATTTT
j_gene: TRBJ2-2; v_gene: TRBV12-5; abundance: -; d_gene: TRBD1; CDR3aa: CASGLVWGVAGGPEGTGELFF; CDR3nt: TGTGCTAGTGGTTTGGTATGGGGTGTGGCAGGGGGCCCCGAGGGGACCGGGGAGCTGTTTTTT
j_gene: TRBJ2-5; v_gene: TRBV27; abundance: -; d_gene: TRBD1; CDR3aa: CASSSGTDLETQYF; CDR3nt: TGTGCCAGCAGTTCGGGGACAGACCTAGAGACCCAGTACTTC
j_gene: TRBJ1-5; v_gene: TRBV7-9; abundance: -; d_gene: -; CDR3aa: CASSLGGVNQPQHF; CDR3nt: TGTGCCAGCAGCTTAGGAGGAGTTAATCAGCCCCAGCATTTT
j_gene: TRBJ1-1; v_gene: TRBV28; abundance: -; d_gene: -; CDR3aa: CASRSPSVGNTEAFF; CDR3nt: TGTGCCAGCAGATCCCCGTCAGTGGGGAACACTGAAGCTTTCTTT
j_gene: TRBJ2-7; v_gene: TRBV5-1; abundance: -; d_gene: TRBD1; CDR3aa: CASSLGRGQYEQYF; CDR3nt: TGCGCCAGCAGCTTGGGCAGGGGGCAATACGAGCAGTACTTC